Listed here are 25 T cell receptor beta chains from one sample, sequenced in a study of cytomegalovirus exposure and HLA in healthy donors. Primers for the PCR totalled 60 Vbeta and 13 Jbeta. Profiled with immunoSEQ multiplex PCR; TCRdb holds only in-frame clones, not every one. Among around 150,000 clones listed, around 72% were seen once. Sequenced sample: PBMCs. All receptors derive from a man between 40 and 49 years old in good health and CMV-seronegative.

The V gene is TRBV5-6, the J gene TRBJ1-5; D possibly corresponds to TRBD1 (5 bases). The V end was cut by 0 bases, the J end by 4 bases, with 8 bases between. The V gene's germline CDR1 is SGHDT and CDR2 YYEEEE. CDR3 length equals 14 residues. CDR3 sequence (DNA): TGTGCCAGCAGCTTGGGACAGCGAAATCAGCCCCAGCATTTT. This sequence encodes CASSLGQRNQPQHF.

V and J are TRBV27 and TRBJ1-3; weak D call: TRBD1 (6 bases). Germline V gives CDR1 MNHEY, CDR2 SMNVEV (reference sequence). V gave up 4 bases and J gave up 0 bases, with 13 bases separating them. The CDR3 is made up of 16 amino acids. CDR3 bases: TGTGCCAGCAGTTCCGGACAGCTCGGCTCTGGAAACACCATATATTTT. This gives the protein CASSSGQLGSGNTIYF.

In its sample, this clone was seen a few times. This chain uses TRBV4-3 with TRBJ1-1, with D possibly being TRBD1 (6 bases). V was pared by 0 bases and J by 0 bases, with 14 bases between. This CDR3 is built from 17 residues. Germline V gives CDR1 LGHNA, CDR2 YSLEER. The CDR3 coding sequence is TGCGCCAGCAGCCAAGACGGTGCAGGGGTGGTGAACACTGAAGCTTTCTTT. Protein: CASSQDGAGVVNTEAFF.

The CDR3, as DNA: TGCGCCAGCAGCCAACCCGCGGGACGGTTTGAAGCTTTCTTT. Protein: CASSQPAGRFEAFF. The chain couples TRBV4-1 to TRBJ1-1; D possibly corresponds to TRBD1 (5 bases). This CDR3 region has 14 residues. V was trimmed by 2 bases and J by 7 bases, leaving 14 bases between them. Germline CDR1 is MGHRA and CDR2 is YSYEKL.

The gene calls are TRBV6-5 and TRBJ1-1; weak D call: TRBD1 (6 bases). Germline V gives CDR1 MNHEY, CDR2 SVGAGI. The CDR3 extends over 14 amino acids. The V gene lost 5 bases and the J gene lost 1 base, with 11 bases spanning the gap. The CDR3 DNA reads TGTGCCAGCAGTCGGACAGCCCAGAACACTGAAGCTTTCTTT. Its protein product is CASSRTAQNTEAFF.

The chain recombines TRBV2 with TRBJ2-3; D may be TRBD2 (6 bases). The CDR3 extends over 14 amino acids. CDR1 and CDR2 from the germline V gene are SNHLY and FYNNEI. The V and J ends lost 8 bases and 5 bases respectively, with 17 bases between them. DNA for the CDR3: TGTGCCAGCGAGGTGGGCCAGGGAGGAGATACGCAGTATTTT. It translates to CASEVGQGGDTQYF.

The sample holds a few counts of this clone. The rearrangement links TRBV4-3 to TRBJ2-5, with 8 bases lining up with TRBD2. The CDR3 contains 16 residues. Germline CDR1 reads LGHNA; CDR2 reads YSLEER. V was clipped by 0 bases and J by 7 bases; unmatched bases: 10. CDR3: CASSQEPAGVYGTQYF. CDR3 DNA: TGCGCCAGCAGCCAAGAGCCAGCGGGAGTGTATGGGACCCAGTACTTC.

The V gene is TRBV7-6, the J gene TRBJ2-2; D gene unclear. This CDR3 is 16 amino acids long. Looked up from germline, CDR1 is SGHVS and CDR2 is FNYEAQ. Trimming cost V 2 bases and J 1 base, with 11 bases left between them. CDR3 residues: CASSLNRPGNTGELFF. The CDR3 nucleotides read TGTGCCAGCAGCTTAAACCGTCCGGGGAACACCGGGGAGCTGTTTTTT.

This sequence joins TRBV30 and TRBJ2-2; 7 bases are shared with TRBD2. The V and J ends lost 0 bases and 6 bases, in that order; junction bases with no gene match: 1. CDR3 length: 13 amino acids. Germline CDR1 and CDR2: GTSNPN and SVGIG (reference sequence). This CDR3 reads CAWSVAGSGELFF. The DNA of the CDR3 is TGTGCCTGGAGTGTAGCGGGGTCCGGGGAGCTGTTTTTT.

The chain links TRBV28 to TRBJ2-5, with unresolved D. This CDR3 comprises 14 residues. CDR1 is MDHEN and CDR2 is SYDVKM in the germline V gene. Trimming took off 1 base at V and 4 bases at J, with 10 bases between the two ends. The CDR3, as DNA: TGTGCCAGCAGTTTATTGGCTAGTGTAGAGACCCAGTACTTC. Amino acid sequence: CASSLLASVETQYF.

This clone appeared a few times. This CDR3 reads CASSLDSSYNSPLHF. CDR3 DNA sequence: TGTGCCAGCAGCTTAGACTCGTCCTATAATTCACCCCTCCACTTT. The V and J genes are TRBV7-9 and TRBJ1-6; D remains unclear. The CDR3 spans 15 residues. V lost 1 base and J lost 1, with 5 bases in between. Looked up from germline, CDR1 is SEHNR and CDR2 is FQNEAQ (reference sequence).

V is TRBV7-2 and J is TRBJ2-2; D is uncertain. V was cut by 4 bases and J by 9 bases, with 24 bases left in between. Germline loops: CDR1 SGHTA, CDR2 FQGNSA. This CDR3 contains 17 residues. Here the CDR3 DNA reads TGTGCCAGCAGCTCCCCCCTTGGGTGGTCAGGATTGAGGGAGCTGTTTTTT. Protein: CASSSPLGWSGLRELFF.

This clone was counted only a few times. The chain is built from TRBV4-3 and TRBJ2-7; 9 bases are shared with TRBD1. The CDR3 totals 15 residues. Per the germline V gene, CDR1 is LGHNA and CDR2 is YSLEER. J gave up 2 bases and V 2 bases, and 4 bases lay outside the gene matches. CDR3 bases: TGCGCCAGCAGCCAATTTGACAGGGGGGCCTACGAGCAGTACTTC. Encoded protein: CASSQFDRGAYEQYF.

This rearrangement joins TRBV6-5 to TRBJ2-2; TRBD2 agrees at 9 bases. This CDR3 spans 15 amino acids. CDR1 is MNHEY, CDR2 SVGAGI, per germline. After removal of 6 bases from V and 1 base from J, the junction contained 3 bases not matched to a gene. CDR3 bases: TGTGCCAGCAGCTATAGCGGGGGGAACACCGGGGAGCTGTTTTTT. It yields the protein CASSYSGGNTGELFF.

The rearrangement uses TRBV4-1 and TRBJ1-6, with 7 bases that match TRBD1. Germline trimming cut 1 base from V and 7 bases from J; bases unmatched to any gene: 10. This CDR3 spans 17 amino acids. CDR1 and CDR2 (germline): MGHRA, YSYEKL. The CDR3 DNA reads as TGCGCCAGCAGCCAAGGGCTCGCCAGGGGGAAAAATTCACCCCTCCACTTT. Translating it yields CASSQGLARGKNSPLHF.

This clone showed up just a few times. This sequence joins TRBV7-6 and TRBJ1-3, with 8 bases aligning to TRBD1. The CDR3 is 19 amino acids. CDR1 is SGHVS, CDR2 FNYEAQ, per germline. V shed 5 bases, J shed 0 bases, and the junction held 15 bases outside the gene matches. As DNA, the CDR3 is TGTGCCAGCAGCCCTCGGTACAGGGGGTCCGGCGACTCTGGAAACACCATATATTTT. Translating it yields CASSPRYRGSGDSGNTIYF.

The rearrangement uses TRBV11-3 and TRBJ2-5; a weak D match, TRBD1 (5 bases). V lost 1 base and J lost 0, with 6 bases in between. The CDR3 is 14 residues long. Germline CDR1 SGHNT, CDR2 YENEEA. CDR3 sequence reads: CASSLATDQETQYF. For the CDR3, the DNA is TGTGCCAGCAGCTTAGCGACAGACCAAGAGACCCAGTACTTC.

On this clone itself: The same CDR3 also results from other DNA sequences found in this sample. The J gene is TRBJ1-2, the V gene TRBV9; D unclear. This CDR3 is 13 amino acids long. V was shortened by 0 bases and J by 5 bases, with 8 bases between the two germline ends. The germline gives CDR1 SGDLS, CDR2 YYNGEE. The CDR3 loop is CASSVVSGYGYTF. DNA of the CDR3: TGTGCCAGCAGCGTAGTCTCCGGGTATGGCTACACCTTC.

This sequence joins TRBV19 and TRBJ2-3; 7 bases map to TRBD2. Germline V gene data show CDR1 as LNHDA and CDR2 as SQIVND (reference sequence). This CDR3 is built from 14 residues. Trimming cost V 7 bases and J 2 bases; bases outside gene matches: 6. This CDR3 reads CASTRDYLTDTQYF. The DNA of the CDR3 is TGTGCCAGTACCCGGGACTACCTCACAGATACGCAGTATTTT.

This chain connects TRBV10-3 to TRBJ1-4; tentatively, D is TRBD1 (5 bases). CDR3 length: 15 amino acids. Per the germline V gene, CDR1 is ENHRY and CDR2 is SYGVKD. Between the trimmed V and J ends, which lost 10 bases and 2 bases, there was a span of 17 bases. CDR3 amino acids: CASGGGEATNEKLFF. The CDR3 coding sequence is TGTGCCAGCGGCGGGGGGGAGGCGACTAATGAAAAACTGTTTTTT.

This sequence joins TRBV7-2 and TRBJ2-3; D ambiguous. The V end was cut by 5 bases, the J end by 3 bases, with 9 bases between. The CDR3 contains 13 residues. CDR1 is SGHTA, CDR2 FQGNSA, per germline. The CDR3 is CASSPLTTDTQYF. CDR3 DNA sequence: TGTGCCAGCAGCCCGCTCACAACAGATACGCAGTATTTT.

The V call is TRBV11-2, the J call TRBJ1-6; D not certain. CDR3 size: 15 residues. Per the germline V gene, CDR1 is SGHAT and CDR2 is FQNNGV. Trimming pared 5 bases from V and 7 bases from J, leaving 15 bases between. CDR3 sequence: CASSPRSLLNSPLHF. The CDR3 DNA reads TGTGCCAGCAGCCCGAGGAGCCTTTTGAATTCACCCCTCCACTTT.

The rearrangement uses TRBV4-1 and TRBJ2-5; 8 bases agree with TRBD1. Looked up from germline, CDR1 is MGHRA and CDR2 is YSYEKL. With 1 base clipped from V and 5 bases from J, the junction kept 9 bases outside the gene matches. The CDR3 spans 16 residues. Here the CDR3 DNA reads TGCGCCAGCAGCCAAGCAAGGGCAGGGGGCCGGGAGACCCAGTACTTC. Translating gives CASSQARAGGRETQYF.

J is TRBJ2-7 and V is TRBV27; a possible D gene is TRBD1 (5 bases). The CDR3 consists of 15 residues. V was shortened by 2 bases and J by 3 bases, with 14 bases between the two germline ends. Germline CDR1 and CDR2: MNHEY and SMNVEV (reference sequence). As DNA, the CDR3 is TGTGCCAGCAGTTTAAACGGACAAGAGGACTACGAGCAGTACTTC. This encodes CASSLNGQEDYEQYF.

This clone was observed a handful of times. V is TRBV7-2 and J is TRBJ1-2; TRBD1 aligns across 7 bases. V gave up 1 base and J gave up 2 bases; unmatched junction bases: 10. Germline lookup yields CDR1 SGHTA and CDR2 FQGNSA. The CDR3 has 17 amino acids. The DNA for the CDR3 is TGTGCCAGCAGCTTAGTCGAGGTGACAGGGAAGAACTATGGCTACACCTTC. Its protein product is CASSLVEVTGKNYGYTF.